This T cell receptor beta chain came from a study of vaccination and CD4 T cells after COVID-19. Study summary: The authors exposed cells to overlapping spike peptides derived from SARS-CoV-2, HCoV-NL63, HCoV-OC43 and HCoV-229E.

Treatment indicated: roughly 11-day PBMC culture with coronavirus spike peptide pools or control peptides (ViraFEST assay). Negative selection was the method that isolated CD4+ T cells after more than eight days of culture. The Oncomine TCR Beta short-read assay sequenced DNA from cultured CD4+ T cells. Investigators obtained genomic DNA by extraction from cultured CD4+ T cells. TCRdb itself ran the PCR reads through MiXCR, one entry per CDR3 protein. The table lists some 20,000 distinct CDR3 sequences, around a quarter of them singletons, with approximately 10% in the top ten. Only a few counts were recorded for this clonotype. What it recognizes is unknown. The CDR3 consists of 15 residues. Trimming pared 10 bases from V and 7 bases from J, leaving 23 bases between.

Sequencing was done on a sample of cultured CD4+ T cells from blood. V usage is TRBV12-3 or TRBV12-4 and J usage is TRBJ1-3, with a tentative D call TRBD1 (6 bases). The clonotype comes from a human donor with COVID-19. CDR3 sequence reads: CATTSPRGTANTIYF. CDR3 DNA sequence: TGTGCCACCACCTCCCCTAGGGGGACGGCGAACACCATATATTTT.